The present T cell receptor beta chain was sequenced within a study of shared T cell receptors in the human thymus (dated by TCRdb to the early 2020s). Background on the whole study: The study examined how self-reactive, shared T-cell receptor alpha chains are generated in the human thymus.

Library generation was performed with the immunoSEQ multiplex PCR assay. Sourced from immuneACCESS, this table was stored by TCRdb with only in-frame sequences that have V and J called. A share of the clones is absent; for the studies checked, an unresolved V gene accounts for under half, and the remainder has no known explanation. Within this sample are about 660,000 clones, with around 87% of them counted one time only. Of the sample, 0.0094% is held by the ten largest clones. About this clone: There is no known antigen for this receptor. No much larger clone is present one base from it, and per-base qualities are unavailable.

The CDR3 measures 14 amino acids from cysteine to phenylalanine. Only the CDR3 DNA stays, 42 bases, in frame from base 1. The germline V gene gives CDR1 as SGHTA and CDR2 as FQGNSA. V is cut by 0 bases and J by 3 bases, and the space between the germline ends is 8 bases. These same data were also listed under a study on human thymus T cells. The second study also describes: Immunologically healthy infants undergoing open corrective cardiac surgery for congenital heart defects in Finland were used as donors. The thymus tissue came from surgical resects taken out during corrective cardiac surgery. Both the thymic and the peripheral blood repertoires appeared to show biased V and J gene segment usage. The related research reported highly overlapping thymic TCR repertoires among unrelated individuals. The study characterized TCR alpha and beta repertoires from under 10 infant thymus samples and four related peripheral blood samples. The infant donors were roughly 6 to 250 days old, and the cohort included five or six males and two females. Thymocytes were mechanically released from the tissue and were stored as pellets of 10-30 million cells at -70 degrees C. Genomic DNA was extracted from frozen cell pellets with a QIAsymphony instrument. The immunoSEQ multiplex PCR assay was used to amplify the TCRB and TCRAD loci from a standardized amount of quality-controlled genomic DNA. The amplicons covered the V(D)J region and were long enough to include the CDR3 and to identify the V and J genes. The commercial immunoSEQ service was used to sequence amplicons on an Illumina platform. Primer bias and sequencing errors were corrected using previously described methods, and TCRAD and TCRB definitions followed the IMGT database. Repertoires were analysed with immunoSEQ Analyzer 3.0 and VDJTools, covering basic statistics, V/J segment usage, diversity estimates, rarefaction and pairwise overlap. Diversity was estimated with Chao1, ChaoE, Efron-Thisted, Shannon and inverse Simpson indices, and also on datasets down-sampled to the smallest sample. Repertoire overlap was determined by strict matching of CDR3 nucleotide sequence, V gene and J gene, and Jaccard-based multidimensional scaling clustering was applied. On average, thymus samples yielded about 730,000 unique TCRB clonotypes, whereas blood samples yielded 75,000 to 95,000.

Sequenced material: thymocytes. This TCR derives from a boy in the first two years of life with a congenital heart defect. Donor details come from another sample of the same person, matched by shared clones. The sequence links TRBV7-2 to TRBJ1-1; no D gene call is confident. The DNA is as follows: TGTGCCAGCAGCTTAGCGAGCAGGCACACTGAAGCTTTCTTT. It translates as CASSLASRHTEAFF.